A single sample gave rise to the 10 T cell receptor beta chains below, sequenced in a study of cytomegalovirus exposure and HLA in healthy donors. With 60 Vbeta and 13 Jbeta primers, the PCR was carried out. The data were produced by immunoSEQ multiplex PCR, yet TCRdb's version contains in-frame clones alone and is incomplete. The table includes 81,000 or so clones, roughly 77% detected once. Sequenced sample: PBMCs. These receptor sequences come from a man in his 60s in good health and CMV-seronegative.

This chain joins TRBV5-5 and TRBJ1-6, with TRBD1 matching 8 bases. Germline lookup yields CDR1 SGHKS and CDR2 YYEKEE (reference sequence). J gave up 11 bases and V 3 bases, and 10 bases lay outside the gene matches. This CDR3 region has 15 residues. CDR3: CASSWRTGTPPPLHF. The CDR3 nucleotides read TGTGCCAGCAGCTGGCGGACAGGGACCCCGCCACCCCTCCACTTT.

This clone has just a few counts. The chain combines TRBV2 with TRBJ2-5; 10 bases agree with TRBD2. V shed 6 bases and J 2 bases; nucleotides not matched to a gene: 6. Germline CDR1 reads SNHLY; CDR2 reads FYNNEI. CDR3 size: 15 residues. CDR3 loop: CASSVAGGSQETQYF. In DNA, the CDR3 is TGTGCCAGCAGCGTAGCGGGGGGCTCACAAGAGACCCAGTACTTC.

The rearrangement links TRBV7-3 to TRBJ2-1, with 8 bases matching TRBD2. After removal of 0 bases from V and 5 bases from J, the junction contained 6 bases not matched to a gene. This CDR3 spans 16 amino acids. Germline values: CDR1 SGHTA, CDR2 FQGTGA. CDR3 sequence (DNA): TGTGCCAGCAGCTTAACGAGGCAGCGGGGGAACAATGAGCAGTTCTTC. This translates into CASSLTRQRGNNEQFF.

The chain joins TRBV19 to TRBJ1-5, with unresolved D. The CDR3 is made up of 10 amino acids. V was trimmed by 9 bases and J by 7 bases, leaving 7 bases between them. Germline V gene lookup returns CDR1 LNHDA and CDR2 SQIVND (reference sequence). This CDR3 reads CASNWQPQHF. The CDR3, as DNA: TGTGCCAGCAACTGGCAGCCCCAGCATTTT.

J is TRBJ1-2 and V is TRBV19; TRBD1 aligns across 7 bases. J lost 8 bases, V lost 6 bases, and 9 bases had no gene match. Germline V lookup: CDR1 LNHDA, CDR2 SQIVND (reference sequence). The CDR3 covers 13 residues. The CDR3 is CASRDGTVEGYTF. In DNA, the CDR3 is TGTGCCAGTAGGGATGGGACAGTGGAAGGCTACACCTTC.

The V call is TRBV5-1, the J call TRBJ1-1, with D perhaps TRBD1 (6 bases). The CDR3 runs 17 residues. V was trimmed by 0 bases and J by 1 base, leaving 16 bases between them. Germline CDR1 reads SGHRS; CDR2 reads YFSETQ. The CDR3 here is CASSLGQGLGKNTEAFF. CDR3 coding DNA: TGCGCCAGCAGCTTGGGTCAGGGGCTCGGGAAGAACACTGAAGCTTTCTTT.

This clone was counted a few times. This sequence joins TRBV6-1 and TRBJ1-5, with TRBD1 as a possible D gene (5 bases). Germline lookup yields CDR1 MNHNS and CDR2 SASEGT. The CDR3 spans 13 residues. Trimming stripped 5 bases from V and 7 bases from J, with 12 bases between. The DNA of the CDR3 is TGTGCCAGCAGTTTCCAGGGTGGGCAGCCCCAGCATTTT. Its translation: CASSFQGGQPQHF.

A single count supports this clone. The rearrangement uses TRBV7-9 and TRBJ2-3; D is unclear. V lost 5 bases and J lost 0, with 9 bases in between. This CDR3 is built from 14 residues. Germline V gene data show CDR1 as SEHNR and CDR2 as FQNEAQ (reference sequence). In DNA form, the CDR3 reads TGTGCCAGCAGCCCCCCGACAAGCACAGATACGCAGTATTTT. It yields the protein CASSPPTSTDTQYF.

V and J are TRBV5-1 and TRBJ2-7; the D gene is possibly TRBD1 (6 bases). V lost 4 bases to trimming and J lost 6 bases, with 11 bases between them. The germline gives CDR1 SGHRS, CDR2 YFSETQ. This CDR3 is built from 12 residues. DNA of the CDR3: TGCGCCAGCAGCCTCGGGACACGCGAGCAGTACTTC. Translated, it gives CASSLGTREQYF.

The CDR3 region is CASSLIAGGYNEQFF. CDR3 in DNA: TGTGCCAGCAGCTTAATAGCGGGGGGGTACAATGAGCAGTTCTTC. The rearrangement joins TRBV7-7 to TRBJ2-1; 11 bases line up with TRBD2. Germline V gene data show CDR1 as SSHAT and CDR2 as FNYEAQ (reference sequence). This CDR3 has 15 amino acids. With 2 bases clipped from V and 4 bases from J, the junction kept 1 base outside the gene matches.